This TCR beta chain originates from a study of cytomegalovirus exposure and HLA in healthy donors. For the study at large: HLA-typed donors contributed some 77 million unique TCRs, which were held in an early data release.

Study outcomes and limitations: Follow-up analysis later connected one missense variant in DCLRE1C with trimming of TCR beta V- and J-genes. For most subjects, TCR beta sequences were reported to predict HLA-A and HLA-B alleles with accuracy. An ancestry cluster, one associated with Asian ancestry, reportedly showed fewer N-insertions than the approximately 670-donor mean in a later analysis.

This clone was recorded a few times. The antigen remains unidentified. This PCR relied on a set of 60 Vbeta primers and 13 Jbeta primers. The data were produced by immunoSEQ multiplex PCR, yet TCRdb's version contains in-frame clones alone and is incomplete. The sample yields 150,000 or so clones, about 80% seen once. Germline lookup yields CDR1 MNHEY and CDR2 SMNVEV (reference sequence). The junction had 7 bases not matched to a gene; V was cut back by 0 bases and J by 8 bases. The CDR3 extends over 16 amino acids. The clonotype comes from a man aged 35 to 55 in good health and CMV-seronegative. The chain couples TRBV27 to TRBJ2-1; 10 bases fit TRBD1. The sequenced sample was PBMCs. CDR3 bases: TGTGCCAGCAGTTTATCGCGGACAGGGGGTAGCGATGAGCAGTTCTTC. Translating it yields CASSLSRTGGSDEQFF.